The 12 T cell receptor beta chains in this list originate from one sample, sequenced in a study of Graves' ophthalmopathy and Graves' hyperthyroidism. RNA transcripts were the source from which TCR beta CDR3 regions were amplified. HTBI primers primed a first-round RT-PCR, and a second-round multiplex PCR followed. TCRdb recomputed calls from the multiplex PCR reads with MiXCR, one row per CDR3 protein. The sample includes 350,000 or so distinct CDR3 sequences, about a sixth seen only once; the top ten take 9% to 15%. Input material: peripheral blood. The source is an adult man with Graves' ophthalmopathy.

This clonotype was found many times. The V call is TRBV6-5, the J call TRBJ2-5, with D possibly TRBD2 on 6 matching bases. Germline V gene sequence: CDR1 MNHEY, CDR2 SVGAGI. V was clipped by 4 bases and J by 1 base, with 13 bases between them. This CDR3 has 15 amino acids. Here the CDR3 reads CASSSSSVSQETQYF. The DNA for the CDR3 is TGTGCCAGCAGTTCTTCTAGCGTGTCCCAAGAGACCCAGTACTTC.

This chain uses TRBV12-3 or TRBV12-4 with TRBJ2-4; D remains ambiguous. V was cut by 4 bases and J by 0 bases, with 10 bases left in between. This CDR3 is 15 amino acids long. CDR3 loop: CASSWRTIAKNIQYF. In DNA form, the CDR3 reads TGTGCCAGCAGTTGGCGGACCATAGCCAAAAACATTCAGTACTTC.

This clonotype was counted at least ten times. The CDR3 sequence: CASSYSKGFYEQYF. The DNA for the CDR3 is TGTGCCAGCAGTTACTCGAAAGGTTTCTACGAGCAGTACTTC. V is TRBV6-5 and J is TRBJ2-7; the D is unclear. Trimming took 0 bases from V and 3 from J, leaving 9 bases between them. Germline V gives CDR1 MNHEY, CDR2 SVGAGI. This CDR3 is built from 14 residues.

This clonotype was detected many times. CDR3 DNA sequence: TGTGCCAGCAGTTACTCGATGGACAGGGGTCCAGGTGGAGAGACCCAGTACTTC. This translates into CASSYSMDRGPGGETQYF. The V and J genes are TRBV6-2 or TRBV6-3 and TRBJ2-5; 9 bases match TRBD1. Germline CDR1 MNHEY, CDR2 SVGEGT. The CDR3 consists of 18 residues. The J segment lost 4 bases and the V segment lost 0 bases, leaving 12 bases of the junction unmatched.

This clonotype has ten or more counts. This chain uses TRBV9 with TRBJ1-2; D not certain. Trimming stripped 3 bases from V and 0 bases from J, with 9 bases between. In germline, CDR1 is SGDLS, CDR2 YYNGEE. The CDR3 contains 14 residues. The CDR3 nucleotides read TGTGCCAGCAGCGCTCCCCCCGCTAACTATGGCTACACCTTC. This translates into CASSAPPANYGYTF.

This clonotype appeared many times. The V call is TRBV4-3, the J call TRBJ1-5; D unclear. The germline V gene has CDR1 LGHNA and CDR2 YSLEER. The CDR3 is 16 amino acids. The V and J ends lost 4 bases and 0 bases respectively, with 13 bases between them. The CDR3: CASSPSFSNSNQPQHF. Here the CDR3 DNA reads TGCGCCAGCAGCCCTAGCTTCAGTAATAGCAATCAGCCCCAGCATTTT.

The sample holds many counts of this clonotype. V gene TRBV7-9 combines with J gene TRBJ1-3; D is undetermined. V gave up 5 bases and J gave up 8 bases, with 10 bases separating them. Germline V gene lookup returns CDR1 SEHNR and CDR2 FQNEAQ (reference sequence). This CDR3 region has 12 residues. CDR3 DNA: TGTGCCAGCAGCGACCCGGTAGACACCATATATTTT. The encoded protein is CASSDPVDTIYF.

The chain employs TRBV28 and TRBJ1-1; weak D call: TRBD1 (5 bases). Looked up from germline, CDR1 is MDHEN and CDR2 is SYDVKM. V was pared by 5 bases and J by 1 base, with 11 bases between. The CDR3 has 14 amino acids. The CDR3 spells CASSLWDQNTEAFF. CDR3 nucleotides: TGTGCCAGCAGTCTTTGGGACCAGAACACTGAAGCTTTCTTT.

There are many counts of this clonotype. The V call is TRBV7-9, the J call TRBJ1-2, with unresolved D. The germline CDR1 and CDR2 sequences are SEHNR and FQNEAQ (reference sequence). V was shortened by 11 bases and J by 13 bases, with 20 bases between the two germline ends. The CDR3 has 11 residues. In DNA, the CDR3 is TGTGCCCAAGACTCGGCGGGGATCTCCACCTTC. Amino acids: CAQDSAGISTF.

This clonotype was detected only once. The chain couples TRBV6-2 or TRBV6-3 to TRBJ1-2, with a possible D match to TRBD1 (5 bases). This CDR3 comprises 16 residues. V was pared by 5 bases and J by 3 bases, with 19 bases between. CDR1 and CDR2 (germline): MNHEY, SVGEGT. The DNA of the CDR3 is TGTGCCAGCAGTCAAAACTCGGAGGGGATCGACTATGGCTACACCTTC. It codes for CASSQNSEGIDYGYTF.

This clonotype was counted many times. V is TRBV2 and J is TRBJ1-3; perhaps TRBD1 as D (6 bases). Per the germline V gene, CDR1 is SNHLY and CDR2 is FYNNEI. This CDR3 contains 14 residues. V was pared by 7 bases and J by 4 bases, with 14 bases between. The chain's CDR3 is CASNLRGAGNTIYF. DNA for the CDR3: TGTGCCAGCAACCTCCGGGGGGCCGGAAACACCATATATTTT.

This chain connects TRBV30 to TRBJ2-6, with 8 nucleotides matching TRBD1. The V and J ends lost 8 bases and 4 bases, in that order; junction bases with no gene match: 16. The V gene's germline CDR1 is GTSNPN and CDR2 SVGIG (reference sequence). The CDR3 is made up of 17 amino acids. Here the CDR3 DNA reads TGTGCCAGCAGTGAAACCGACAGGGGCTACGGGGCCAACGTCCTGACTTTC. Amino acids: CASSETDRGYGANVLTF.